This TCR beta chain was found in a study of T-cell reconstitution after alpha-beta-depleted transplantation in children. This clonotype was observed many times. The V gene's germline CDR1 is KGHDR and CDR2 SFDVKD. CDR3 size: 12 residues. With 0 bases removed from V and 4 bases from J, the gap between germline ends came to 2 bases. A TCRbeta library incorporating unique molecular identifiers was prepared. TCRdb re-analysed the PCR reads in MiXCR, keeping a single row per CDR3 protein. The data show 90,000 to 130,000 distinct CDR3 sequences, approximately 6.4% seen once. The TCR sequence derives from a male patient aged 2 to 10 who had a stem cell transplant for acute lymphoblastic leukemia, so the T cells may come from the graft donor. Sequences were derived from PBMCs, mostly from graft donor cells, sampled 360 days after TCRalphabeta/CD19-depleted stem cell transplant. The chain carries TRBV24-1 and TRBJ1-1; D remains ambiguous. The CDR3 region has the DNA TGTGCCACCAGTGATTTGGGCACTGAAGCTTTCTTT. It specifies CATSDLGTEAFF.